Listed below are T cell receptor beta chains from one sample, sequenced in a study of blood T cell repertoires in COVID-19. Data came from immunoSEQ multiplex PCR; TCRdb stores just in-frame clones and leaves some out. The sample shows more than 55,000 clones, about nine tenths of them seen only once. The sequenced material came from peripheral blood. These receptors all stem from a man aged 50-59 years with active COVID-19. The CDR3 runs from the conserved cysteine through the conserved F or W. The order of the fields is CDR3 length, D gene, V gene, clone size, J gene, CDR3 DNA, CDR3 protein. The D gene is left open where the match is weak. The size field is filled for only some rows; it gives once, few, many or a size class.

CDR3 length: 17
D gene: TRBD2
V gene: TRBV3-1/TRBV3-2
clone size: .
J gene: TRBJ2-3
CDR3 DNA: TGTGCCAGCAGCCCAATCGGGACTAGCGGGGGCACAGATACGCAGTATTTT
CDR3 protein: CASSPIGTSGGTDTQYF

CDR3 length: 15
D gene: .
V gene: TRBV7-9
clone size: .
J gene: TRBJ2-4
CDR3 DNA: TGTGCCAGCAGCTCGACGACACTAGCCAAAAACATTCAGTACTTC
CDR3 protein: CASSSTTLAKNIQYF

CDR3 length: 14
D gene: TRBD2
V gene: TRBV28
clone size: .
J gene: TRBJ2-2
CDR3 DNA: TGTGCCAGCGTAACGAGCGGGAAGAACGGGGAGCTGTTTTTT
CDR3 protein: CASVTSGKNGELFF

CDR3 length: 17
D gene: .
V gene: TRBV7-2
clone size: .
J gene: TRBJ2-5
CDR3 DNA: TGTGCCAGCAGCCCTGGTTTCAGACGCGGAGCGGCAGAGACCCAGTACTTC
CDR3 protein: CASSPGFRRGAAETQYF

CDR3 length: 14
D gene: .
V gene: TRBV5-4
clone size: few
J gene: TRBJ1-6
CDR3 DNA: TGTGCCAGCAGCTCCGGGGCCTATAATTCACCCCTCCACTTT
CDR3 protein: CASSSGAYNSPLHF

CDR3 length: 18
D gene: .
V gene: TRBV5-5
clone size: few
J gene: TRBJ2-6
CDR3 DNA: TGTGCCAGCAGCTTGAATCCTGGCGGGGTCTCTGGGGCCAACGTCCTGACTTTC
CDR3 protein: CASSLNPGGVSGANVLTF

CDR3 length: 16
D gene: TRBD2
V gene: TRBV5-1
clone size: .
J gene: TRBJ2-2
CDR3 DNA: TGCGCCAGCAGCTCGACGGGCGGGAGGGGTACCGGGGAGCTGTTTTTT
CDR3 protein: CASSSTGGRGTGELFF

CDR3 length: 14
D gene: .
V gene: TRBV7-9
clone size: .
J gene: TRBJ2-2
CDR3 DNA: TGTGCCAGCAGTTCTCTCAGGGCCACCGGGGAGCTGTTTTTT
CDR3 protein: CASSSLRATGELFF

CDR3 length: 14
D gene: TRBD1
V gene: TRBV28
clone size: .
J gene: TRBJ2-3
CDR3 DNA: TGTGCCAGCAGGGAACAGGGGAGCGCAGATACGCAGTATTTT
CDR3 protein: CASREQGSADTQYF

CDR3 length: 17
D gene: .
V gene: TRBV5-1
clone size: .
J gene: TRBJ2-6
CDR3 DNA: TGCGCCAGCAGCCCCCAGCCCGGGGTCCCTGGGGCCAACGTCCTGACTTTC
CDR3 protein: CASSPQPGVPGANVLTF

CDR3 length: 17
D gene: TRBD1
V gene: TRBV5-1
clone size: .
J gene: TRBJ2-6
CDR3 DNA: TGCGCCAGCAGCCAACGGACAGGGGGCTTTGGGGCCAACGTCCTGACTTTC
CDR3 protein: CASSQRTGGFGANVLTF

CDR3 length: 15
D gene: TRBD1
V gene: TRBV4-1
clone size: once
J gene: TRBJ1-1
CDR3 DNA: TGCGCCAGCAGCATCGGCGGGACAGGGAACACTGAAGCTTTCTTT
CDR3 protein: CASSIGGTGNTEAFF

CDR3 length: 17
D gene: .
V gene: TRBV5-4
clone size: once
J gene: TRBJ2-1
CDR3 DNA: TGTGCCAGCAGCTTAAGTGTGCAAGCGGGCCCCAACAATGAGCAGTTCTTC
CDR3 protein: CASSLSVQAGPNNEQFF

CDR3 length: 16
D gene: .
V gene: TRBV15
clone size: .
J gene: TRBJ1-3
CDR3 DNA: TGTGCCACCAGCAGAGAACTCCTAGTACTGGGAAACACCATATATTTT
CDR3 protein: CATSRELLVLGNTIYF

CDR3 length: 16
D gene: .
V gene: TRBV18
clone size: .
J gene: TRBJ2-2
CDR3 DNA: TGTGCCAGCTCACCTCGGCAGGGCCAGAACACCGGGGAGCTGTTTTTT
CDR3 protein: CASSPRQGQNTGELFF

CDR3 length: 14
D gene: TRBD1
V gene: TRBV2
clone size: .
J gene: TRBJ1-4
CDR3 DNA: TGTGCCAGCAGTGGGGACAGCTATAATGAAAAACTGTTTTTT
CDR3 protein: CASSGDSYNEKLFF

CDR3 length: 15
D gene: TRBD2
V gene: TRBV4-3
clone size: .
J gene: TRBJ2-3
CDR3 DNA: TGCGCCAGCAGCCGTGCTAGCGGGACGACAGATACGCAGTATTTT
CDR3 protein: CASSRASGTTDTQYF

CDR3 length: 15
D gene: .
V gene: TRBV5-6
clone size: .
J gene: TRBJ2-4
CDR3 DNA: TGTGCCAGCAGCCGTGACAGTCTAGCCAAAAACATTCAGTACTTC
CDR3 protein: CASSRDSLAKNIQYF

CDR3 length: 14
D gene: TRBD1
V gene: TRBV11-3
clone size: .
J gene: TRBJ2-1
CDR3 DNA: TGTGCCAGCAGACTAGGGGGACAGAAGTCCTGGCCATTCTTC
CDR3 protein: CASRLGGQKSWPFF

CDR3 length: 12
D gene: TRBD1
V gene: TRBV9
clone size: .
J gene: TRBJ1-2
CDR3 DNA: TGTGCCAGCAGCGCCTGGACAGGGGGCTACACCTTC
CDR3 protein: CASSAWTGGYTF

CDR3 length: 14
D gene: .
V gene: TRBV7-9
clone size: .
J gene: TRBJ1-1
CDR3 DNA: TGTGCCAGCAGCTTAGTATCGAGGCTAACTGAAGCTTTCTTT
CDR3 protein: CASSLVSRLTEAFF

CDR3 length: 15
D gene: TRBD1
V gene: TRBV18
clone size: .
J gene: TRBJ2-7
CDR3 DNA: TGTGCCAGCTCACCACCGGGACAGGGATTCTACGAGCAGTACTTC
CDR3 protein: CASSPPGQGFYEQYF

CDR3 length: 13
D gene: .
V gene: TRBV18
clone size: .
J gene: TRBJ2-1
CDR3 DNA: TGTGCCAGCTCACCAGGGGGCGCTTCCGAGCAGTTCTTC
CDR3 protein: CASSPGGASEQFF

CDR3 length: 16
D gene: TRBD1
V gene: TRBV7-2
clone size: .
J gene: TRBJ1-1
CDR3 DNA: TGTGCCAGCAGATCCATCCAGGGGGCAGGGAACACTGAAGCTTTCTTT
CDR3 protein: CASRSIQGAGNTEAFF

CDR3 length: 15
D gene: .
V gene: TRBV5-4
clone size: .
J gene: TRBJ2-1
CDR3 DNA: TGTGCCAGCAGCTTGGGTCAGGGGGGCTACAATGAGCAGTTCTTC
CDR3 protein: CASSLGQGGYNEQFF

CDR3 length: 13
D gene: .
V gene: TRBV6-1
clone size: .
J gene: TRBJ2-2
CDR3 DNA: TGTGCCAGCAGTGAAGAATGGCCCGGGGAGCTGTTTTTT
CDR3 protein: CASSEEWPGELFF

CDR3 length: 14
D gene: .
V gene: TRBV5-1
clone size: .
J gene: TRBJ1-1
CDR3 DNA: TGCGCCAGCAGCTTGGCCCGGGGGGACACTGAAGCTTTCTTT
CDR3 protein: CASSLARGDTEAFF

CDR3 length: 13
D gene: .
V gene: TRBV5-1
clone size: .
J gene: TRBJ1-6
CDR3 DNA: TGCGCCAGCAGCTTTGGACAGAATTCACCCCTCCACTTT
CDR3 protein: CASSFGQNSPLHF

CDR3 length: 14
D gene: TRBD1
V gene: TRBV19
clone size: .
J gene: TRBJ1-1
CDR3 DNA: TGTGCCAGTAGGGTGGACAGGGTAAAGACTGAAGCTTTCTTT
CDR3 protein: CASRVDRVKTEAFF

CDR3 length: 16
D gene: .
V gene: TRBV5-4
clone size: few
J gene: TRBJ1-2
CDR3 DNA: TGTGCCAGCAGCTTGGCCTGGTCCCCAGCTAACTATGGCTACACCTTC
CDR3 protein: CASSLAWSPANYGYTF

CDR3 length: 14
D gene: TRBD1
V gene: TRBV18
clone size: .
J gene: TRBJ2-7
CDR3 DNA: TGTGCCAGCTCACCCGGGCAGGGGGTAGGCGAGCAGTACTTC
CDR3 protein: CASSPGQGVGEQYF

CDR3 length: 15
D gene: TRBD2
V gene: TRBV7-2
clone size: .
J gene: TRBJ2-7
CDR3 DNA: TGTGCCAGCAGCTCCCGATATAGCGGGGGCTACGAGCAGTACTTC
CDR3 protein: CASSSRYSGGYEQYF

CDR3 length: 17
D gene: TRBD2
V gene: TRBV5-5
clone size: .
J gene: TRBJ2-5
CDR3 DNA: TGTGCCAGCAGCTTGGATTCGGGCGGGGGGCCGGAAGAGACCCAGTACTTC
CDR3 protein: CASSLDSGGGPEETQYF

CDR3 length: 17
D gene: TRBD2
V gene: TRBV29-1
clone size: .
J gene: TRBJ2-3
CDR3 DNA: TGCAGCGTTGAAGGTCCACTAGCGGGAGTTTACACAGATACGCAGTATTTT
CDR3 protein: CSVEGPLAGVYTDTQYF

CDR3 length: 16
D gene: TRBD1
V gene: TRBV5-1
clone size: .
J gene: TRBJ2-2
CDR3 DNA: TGCGCCAGCAATCTCAGGGGGCTGGCGGGCACCGGGGAGCTGTTTTTT
CDR3 protein: CASNLRGLAGTGELFF

CDR3 length: 18
D gene: TRBD1
V gene: TRBV5-6
clone size: .
J gene: TRBJ1-1
CDR3 DNA: TGTGCCAGCAGCCCGGGACAGGCGGGTCTGGGTAGGAACACTGAAGCTTTCTTT
CDR3 protein: CASSPGQAGLGRNTEAFF

CDR3 length: 17
D gene: .
V gene: TRBV3-1/TRBV3-2
clone size: .
J gene: TRBJ2-7
CDR3 DNA: TGTGCCAGCAGCCAAGGAGGGTTATCGGGATTTTCCTACGAGCAGTACTTC
CDR3 protein: CASSQGGLSGFSYEQYF

CDR3 length: 14
D gene: .
V gene: TRBV9
clone size: .
J gene: TRBJ2-2
CDR3 DNA: TGTGCCAGCAGCGTATATGGGCAGTCCGGGGAGCTGTTTTTT
CDR3 protein: CASSVYGQSGELFF

CDR3 length: 13
D gene: .
V gene: TRBV5-1
clone size: .
J gene: TRBJ1-1
CDR3 DNA: TGCGCCAGCAGCTTGGGCAGGAACACTGAAGCTTTCTTT
CDR3 protein: CASSLGRNTEAFF

CDR3 length: 14
D gene: .
V gene: TRBV4-2
clone size: .
J gene: TRBJ1-2
CDR3 DNA: TGTGCCAGCAGCCAACCTCGCGAGTGGGAGGGCTACACCTTC
CDR3 protein: CASSQPREWEGYTF

CDR3 length: 13
D gene: .
V gene: TRBV13
clone size: .
J gene: TRBJ2-4
CDR3 DNA: TGTGCCAGCAGCTGGCGGTCCCAAAACATTCAGTACTTC
CDR3 protein: CASSWRSQNIQYF

CDR3 length: 13
D gene: .
V gene: TRBV7-8
clone size: few
J gene: TRBJ1-3
CDR3 DNA: TGTGCCAGCAGCCCCCCGGGGAGAAACACCATATATTTT
CDR3 protein: CASSPPGRNTIYF

CDR3 length: 12
D gene: .
V gene: TRBV12-5
clone size: .
J gene: TRBJ1-2
CDR3 DNA: TGTGCTAGTGCCTTAGACAGTTATGGCTACACCTTC
CDR3 protein: CASALDSYGYTF

CDR3 length: 14
D gene: TRBD2
V gene: TRBV18
clone size: once
J gene: TRBJ2-1
CDR3 DNA: TGTGCCAGCTCACCAACGGGAGGCTACAATGAGCAGTTCTTC
CDR3 protein: CASSPTGGYNEQFF

CDR3 length: 14
D gene: .
V gene: TRBV6-5
clone size: .
J gene: TRBJ1-1
CDR3 DNA: TGTGCCAGCAAAGGTCCCGGGCGGCGGGGTGAAGCTTTCTTT
CDR3 protein: CASKGPGRRGEAFF

CDR3 length: 17
D gene: TRBD2
V gene: TRBV18
clone size: .
J gene: TRBJ2-5
CDR3 DNA: TGTGCCAGCTCACCACTCGGCGCTAGCGGGAGGTGGGAGACCCAGTACTTC
CDR3 protein: CASSPLGASGRWETQYF

CDR3 length: 14
D gene: .
V gene: TRBV27
clone size: .
J gene: TRBJ1-5
CDR3 DNA: TGTGCCAGCAACCCCAGGGATAGCAATCAGCCCCAGCATTTT
CDR3 protein: CASNPRDSNQPQHF

CDR3 length: 13
D gene: .
V gene: TRBV9
clone size: .
J gene: TRBJ2-3
CDR3 DNA: TGTGCCAGCAGCGACCGAGATACAGATACGCAGTATTTT
CDR3 protein: CASSDRDTDTQYF

CDR3 length: 13
D gene: TRBD1
V gene: TRBV6-6
clone size: .
J gene: TRBJ2-1
CDR3 DNA: TGTGCCATCGGACGGGACAGCTACAATGAGCAGTTCTTC
CDR3 protein: CAIGRDSYNEQFF

CDR3 length: 15
D gene: .
V gene: TRBV18
clone size: .
J gene: TRBJ1-6
CDR3 DNA: TGTGCCAGCTCACCACCGGGCAGGGCTGATTCACCCCTCCACTTT
CDR3 protein: CASSPPGRADSPLHF